These 14 T cell receptor beta chains were all obtained from the same sample, sequenced in a study of human T cells and chemical hapten exposure. TCRdb redid the calling of the RACE reads with MiXCR, one entry per CDR3 protein. The repertoire has tens of thousands of distinct CDR3 sequences, roughly 10% of them found once; the top ten carry 2.5%. Noted time point: patch test 2, 6 weeks after DPC sensitization. Treatment defined: therapeutic diphenylcyclopropenone sensitization with weekly scalp DPC. The sequenced sample was whole blood, obtained in connection with sensitization to the hapten diphenylcyclopropenone (DPC). The receptors were gathered from a woman in her 30s with alopecia areata. Some clones in this sample may be carry-over from other donors' samples.

This clonotype was seen more than once but under ten times. The V call is TRBV11-1, the J call TRBJ2-1, with a weak D call TRBD2 (5 bases). This CDR3 is 12 amino acids long. From germline, CDR1 is SGHAT and CDR2 FQDESV (reference sequence). Trimming cost V 5 bases and J 5 bases, with 7 bases left between them. The CDR3 reads CASSKLDNEQFF. The CDR3 nucleotides read TGTGCCAGCAGCAAACTAGACAATGAGCAGTTCTTC.

This clonotype was recorded a few times. The chain recombines TRBV19 with TRBJ1-5; TRBD1 matches at 7 bases. Germline V gene data show CDR1 as LNHDA and CDR2 as SQIVND (reference sequence). Losses at the gene ends were 3 bases for V and 10 bases for J; bases not matched to a gene: 6. CDR3 length equals 13 residues. The CDR3 sequence: CASSMGTAGPQHF. CDR3 in DNA: TGTGCCAGTAGTATGGGGACAGCTGGCCCCCAGCATTTT.

The chain has TRBV9 and TRBJ2-5, with 7 nucleotides matching TRBD1. Unmatched junction bases numbered 6, after V lost 0 bases and J lost 1 base. The CDR3 length is 16 residues. Germline-derived CDR1 and CDR2 are SGDLS and YYNGEE. CDR3 region: CASSVGDRPGQETQYF. Written as DNA, the CDR3 is TGTGCCAGCAGCGTAGGGGACAGACCCGGCCAAGAGACCCAGTACTTC. Combining the CDR3 with reference TRBV9 and TRBJ2-5 gives the whole variable domain DSGVTQTPKHLITATGQRVTLRCSPRSGDLSVYWYQQSLDQGLQFLIQYYNGEERAKGNILERFSAQQFPDLHSELNLSSLELGDSALYFCASSVGDRPGQETQYFGPGTRLLVL.

This clonotype was seen a handful of times. The chain links TRBV28 to TRBJ2-5; tentative D call: TRBD2 (5 bases). Germline V gene sequence: CDR1 MDHEN, CDR2 SYDVKM. The length of the CDR3 is 15 residues. V was cut by 3 bases and J by 5 bases, with 16 bases left in between. CDR3 region: CASSFMVGAVETQYF. In DNA, the CDR3 is TGTGCCAGCAGTTTCATGGTAGGAGCGGTGGAGACCCAGTACTTC.

This clonotype was detected ten times or more. The chain is built from TRBV7-9 and TRBJ1-2, with D perhaps matching TRBD1 (6 bases). Looked up from germline, CDR1 is SEHNR and CDR2 is FQNEAQ (reference sequence). V lost 5 bases and J lost 8, with 18 bases in between. The CDR3 totals 14 residues. Here the CDR3 reads CASSPESQGQGYTF. DNA for the CDR3: TGTGCCAGCAGCCCGGAGTCACAGGGCCAAGGCTACACCTTC.

In its sample, this clonotype was seen many times. The chain carries TRBV29-1 and TRBJ2-5, with TRBD2 identical over 11 bases. Per germline, CDR1 SQVTM and CDR2 ANQGSEA. The CDR3 is made up of 16 amino acids. After removal of 4 bases from V and 4 bases from J, the junction contained 11 bases not matched to a gene. CDR3: CSVGLGTSGSGETQYF. CDR3 nucleotide sequence: TGCAGCGTTGGGTTGGGAACTAGCGGGAGTGGAGAGACCCAGTACTTC.

The chain uses TRBV12-3 or TRBV12-4 and TRBJ1-5; 9 bases are shared with TRBD1. The CDR3 has 17 residues. V gave up 7 bases and J gave up 2 bases; unmatched junction bases: 12. The CDR3 DNA sequence: TGTGCCAGCACCCGAAAGGGACAGGGTATTGGCAATCAGCCCCAGCATTTT. Translation: CASTRKGQGIGNQPQHF.

This clonotype has at least ten counts. V usage is TRBV20-1 and J usage is TRBJ2-2, with TRBD1 matching 7 bases. The V and J ends lost 6 bases and 2 bases, in that order; junction bases with no gene match: 9. The CDR3 length is 15 residues. CDR1 is DFQATT, CDR2 SNEGSKA, per germline (reference sequence). For the CDR3, the DNA is TGCAGTGCCACCCCCGGGACAGCAAACACCGGGGAGCTGTTTTTT. Translated: CSATPGTANTGELFF.

This clonotype was seen repeatedly, ten times or more. The chain has TRBV7-2 and TRBJ2-6, with 8 bases fitting TRBD1. The length of the CDR3 is 17 residues. V trimming: 8 bases; J trimming: 3 bases; junction bases outside the gene matches: 12. CDR1 and CDR2 (germline): SGHTA, FQGNSA. The CDR3 region has the DNA TGTGCCAGCGGCAACCGCCGGACAGGGAATGGGGCCAACGTCCTGACTTTC. Its translation is CASGNRRTGNGANVLTF.

The rearrangement uses TRBV18 and TRBJ2-7; no firm D call. The germline V gene encodes CDR1 KGHSH and CDR2 LQKENI. The V end was cut by 0 bases, the J end by 5 bases, with 11 bases between. This CDR3 is 14 amino acids long. The CDR3 loop is CASSPPPDTNEQYF. The CDR3 DNA reads as TGTGCCAGCTCACCACCGCCAGACACGAACGAGCAGTACTTC.

V usage is TRBV6-6 and J usage is TRBJ2-3; D may be TRBD1 or TRBD2 (6 bases each). V gave up 4 bases and J gave up 1 base, with 12 bases separating them. The CDR3 loop spans 15 amino acids. CDR1 is MNHNY and CDR2 is SVGAGI in the germline V gene (reference sequence). The CDR3 here is CASSFGGWGTDTQYF. For the CDR3, the DNA is TGTGCCAGCAGTTTCGGGGGCTGGGGCACAGATACGCAGTATTTT.

The V call is TRBV27, the J call TRBJ2-3; 8 bases are a match to TRBD2. Trimming at V came to 4 bases and at J to 6 bases, leaving 18 bases not matched to a gene. The CDR3 is 18 amino acids. Germline V lookup: CDR1 MNHEY, CDR2 SMNVEV (reference sequence). CDR3 nucleotide sequence: TGTGCCAGCAGTTCTTTCTCGGGGGGGCGACGCGGGGCGGATACGCAGTATTTT. This encodes CASSSFSGGRRGADTQYF.

Ten or more counts support this clonotype. The chain joins TRBV5-1 to TRBJ2-7, with D possibly TRBD1 on 6 matching bases. The CDR3 extends over 13 amino acids. The germline CDR1 and CDR2 sequences are SGHRS and YFSETQ. The V end lost 1 base, the J end lost 6 bases, and 11 bases lay between the germline ends. Here the CDR3 DNA reads TGCGCCAGCAGCTTGATGGTAGGGGGCGAGCAGTACTTC. Translation gives CASSLMVGGEQYF.

This chain joins TRBV5-1 and TRBJ1-4; perhaps TRBD1 as D (6 bases). From germline, CDR1 is SGHRS and CDR2 YFSETQ. CDR3 length: 14 residues. V lost 3 bases to trimming and J lost 7 bases, with 13 bases between them. This CDR3 is CASSSGQGTEKLFF. The CDR3 DNA is TGCGCCAGCAGCTCGGGACAAGGTACTGAAAAACTGTTTTTT.